This entry describes one T cell receptor beta chain. PCR used 60 Vbeta primers and 13 Jbeta primers. Produced via immunoSEQ multiplex PCR; TCRdb's table is partial and in-frame only. The sample consists of under 200,000 clones, 70% to 90% of them appearing once. V lost 0 bases, J lost 6 bases, and 11 bases lay in between. Germline assignment: CDR1 SGHTS and CDR2 YDEGEE. The CDR3 extends over 14 amino acids. These data are taken from a study of cytomegalovirus exposure and HLA in healthy donors. Study in general: Out of 398 genotyped donors, less than 90% belonged to the Caucasian-associated ancestry cluster.

The rearrangement links TRBV5-8 to TRBJ2-3, with D unclear. This receptor was taken from a man aged 18-30 years in good health and CMV-seropositive. The sequenced sample was PBMCs. CDR3 nucleotides: TGTGCCAGCAGCTTGGTTGGCCTTCAGGATACGCAGTATTTT. This translates into CASSLVGLQDTQYF.